Following are 12 T cell receptor beta chains from one sample sequenced in a study of identical twins. A single record per CDR3 protein comes from TCRdb applying MiXCR to the 5' RACE reads. The sample shows 700,000 to 950,000 distinct CDR3 sequences, over 9% of them seen only once. These data are also associated with another study on yellow fever vaccine responses in identical twins.

The sequencing sample was made of PBMCs. Receptors originate from a woman in her late teens or twenties in good health.

This clonotype was seen ten or more times. V gene TRBV28 combines with J gene TRBJ2-5, with no clear D. Germline CDR1 MDHEN, CDR2 SYDVKM. This CDR3 has 10 residues. V shed 6 bases and J shed 9 bases, with 8 bases lying between them. The CDR3 bases are TGTGCCAGCAGCTCCGGGCCCCAGTACTTC. The encoded protein is CASSSGPQYF.

This clonotype was picked up a small number of times. This chain connects TRBV7-9 to TRBJ1-4; D ambiguous. V was cut by 5 bases and J by 3 bases, with 7 bases left in between. CDR3 length: 13 residues. The germline gives CDR1 SEHNR, CDR2 FQNEAQ (reference sequence). CDR3 in amino acids: CASSVTANEKLFF. The DNA of the CDR3 is TGTGCCAGCAGCGTAACAGCTAATGAAAAACTGTTTTTT.

The V call is TRBV24-1, the J call TRBJ2-5, with D possibly being TRBD2 (6 bases). Trimming stripped 2 bases from V and 4 bases from J, with 16 bases between. Looked up from germline, CDR1 is KGHDR and CDR2 is SFDVKD. The CDR3 has 16 residues. The CDR3 nucleotides read TGTGCCACCAGTGATTACGGGAGAACCACACCAGAGACCCAGTACTTC. Translated, it gives CATSDYGRTTPETQYF.

The rearrangement joins TRBV7-4 to TRBJ2-1; tentative D call: TRBD1 (5 bases). This CDR3 has 15 amino acids. Trimming removed 4 bases from V and 0 bases from J, with 10 bases in between. In germline, CDR1 is SGHVT, CDR2 SQSDAQ. CDR3 loop: CASSSGIRSYNEQFF. The DNA for the CDR3 is TGTGCCAGCAGCTCAGGGATCCGCTCCTACAATGAGCAGTTCTTC. The variable domain in full, completed from reference TRBV7-4 and TRBJ2-1, reads GAGVSQSPRYKVAKRGRDVALRCDSISGHVTLYWYRQTLGQGSEVLTYSQSDAQRDKSGRPSGRFSAERPERSVSTLKIQRTEQGDSAVYLCASSSGIRSYNEQFFGPGTRLTVL.

The chain links TRBV4-1 to TRBJ1-2; weak D call: TRBD1 (6 bases). V shed 3 bases and J shed 7 bases, with 18 bases lying between them. The CDR3 sequence is 15 residues long. Germline V gene lookup returns CDR1 MGHRA and CDR2 YSYEKL. This CDR3 is CASSHPTTGSVGYTF. As DNA, the CDR3 is TGCGCCAGCAGCCATCCTACGACAGGATCCGTTGGCTACACCTTC.

The chain employs TRBV28 and TRBJ1-3; possible D gene TRBD1, 5 bases. There are 18 residues in the CDR3. Deletions cut 6 bases from V and 0 bases from J, with 21 bases between. Germline V lookup: CDR1 MDHEN, CDR2 SYDVKM. In nucleotides, the CDR3 is TGTGCCAGCAGCCCCCTTGGAAGGGACCGTTACTCTGGAAACACCATATATTTT. Translation: CASSPLGRDRYSGNTIYF. The entire variable domain, with the rest obtained from reference TRBV28 and TRBJ1-3, is as follows: DVKVTQSSRYLVKRTGEKVFLECVQDMDHENMFWYRQDPGLGLRLIYFSYDVKMKEKGDIPEGYSVSREKKERFSLILESASTNQTSMYLCASSPLGRDRYSGNTIYFGEGSWLTVV.

This clonotype was seen a handful of times. The chain links TRBV3-1 to TRBJ1-6; 10 nucleotides agree with TRBD1. Germline V gene data show CDR1 as LGHDT and CDR2 as YNNKEL (reference sequence). The CDR3 contains 16 residues. J lost 10 bases, V lost 6 bases, and 12 bases had no gene match. DNA for the CDR3: TGTGCCAGCAGGGAGACAGGGGGCTTTGCCTTATCACCCCTCCACTTT. Its protein product is CASRETGGFALSPLHF. The whole variable domain, remainder taken from reference TRBV3-1 and TRBJ1-6, is DTAVSQTPKYLVTQMGNDKSIKCEQNLGHDTMYWYKQDSKKFLKIMFSYNNKELIINETVPNRFSPKSPDKAHLNLHINSLELGDSAVYFCASRETGGFALSPLHFGNGTRLTVT.

This clonotype turned up a few times. This sequence joins TRBV7-9 and TRBJ2-1, with D possibly TRBD1 on 5 matching bases. The CDR3 sequence is 16 residues long. V was pared by 5 bases and J by 10 bases, with 24 bases between. Germline lookup yields CDR1 SEHNR and CDR2 FQNEAQ (reference sequence). The CDR3 sequence is CASSVSPYRTIMEQFF. The CDR3 bases are TGTGCCAGCAGCGTAAGTCCGTACAGGACCATCATGGAGCAGTTCTTC.

This clonotype was found many times. V is TRBV12-3 or TRBV12-4 and J is TRBJ2-3; weak D call: TRBD1 (6 bases). The CDR3 contains 14 residues. Trimming took off 5 bases at V and 0 bases at J, with 9 bases between the two ends. CDR3 region: CASSGGLSTDTQYF. CDR3 nucleotide sequence: TGTGCCAGCAGTGGGGGCCTAAGCACAGATACGCAGTATTTT.

This chain uses TRBV28 with TRBJ2-3; 10 nucleotides line up with TRBD1. V shed 8 bases, J shed 2 bases, and the junction held 16 bases outside the gene matches. The CDR3 extends over 18 amino acids. Germline values: CDR1 MDHEN, CDR2 SYDVKM. CDR3 in DNA: TGTGCCAGCCGGACAGGGGGTTCCCCCCTGGTGTTCACAGATACGCAGTATTTT. It is translated as CASRTGGSPLVFTDTQYF.

This clonotype was observed a single time. This chain connects TRBV4-1 to TRBJ2-5; D remains unclear. V shed 0 bases and J shed 3 bases, with 5 bases lying between them. CDR3 length: 13 residues. Germline V gene lookup returns CDR1 MGHRA and CDR2 YSYEKL. Here the CDR3 reads CASSQDLEETQYF. CDR3 in DNA: TGCGCCAGCAGCCAAGACCTGGAAGAGACCCAGTACTTC.

In its sample, this clonotype was seen a few times. The V and J genes are TRBV3-1 and TRBJ2-1; D ambiguous. The CDR3 runs to 15 residues. The V and J ends lost 2 bases and 0 bases respectively, with 8 bases between them. Germline lookup yields CDR1 LGHDT and CDR2 YNNKEL (reference sequence). CDR3 region: CASSQIGNSYNEQFF. CDR3 DNA sequence: TGTGCCAGCAGCCAAATCGGTAACTCCTACAATGAGCAGTTCTTC.